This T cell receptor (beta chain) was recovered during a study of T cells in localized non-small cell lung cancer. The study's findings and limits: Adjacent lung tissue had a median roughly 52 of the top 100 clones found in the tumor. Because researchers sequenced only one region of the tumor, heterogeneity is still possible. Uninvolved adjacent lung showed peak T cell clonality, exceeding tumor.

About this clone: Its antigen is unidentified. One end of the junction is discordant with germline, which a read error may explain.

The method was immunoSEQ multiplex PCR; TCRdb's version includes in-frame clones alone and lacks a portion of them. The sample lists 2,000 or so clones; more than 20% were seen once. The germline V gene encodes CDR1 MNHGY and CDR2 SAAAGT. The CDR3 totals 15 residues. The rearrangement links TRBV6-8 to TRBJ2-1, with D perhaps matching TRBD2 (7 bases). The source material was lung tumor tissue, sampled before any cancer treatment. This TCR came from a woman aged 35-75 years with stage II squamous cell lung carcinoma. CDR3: CAISAAGHLRDEQFF. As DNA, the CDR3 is TGTGCCATCAGTGCAGCGGGACACCTTAGGGATGAGCAGTTCTTC.